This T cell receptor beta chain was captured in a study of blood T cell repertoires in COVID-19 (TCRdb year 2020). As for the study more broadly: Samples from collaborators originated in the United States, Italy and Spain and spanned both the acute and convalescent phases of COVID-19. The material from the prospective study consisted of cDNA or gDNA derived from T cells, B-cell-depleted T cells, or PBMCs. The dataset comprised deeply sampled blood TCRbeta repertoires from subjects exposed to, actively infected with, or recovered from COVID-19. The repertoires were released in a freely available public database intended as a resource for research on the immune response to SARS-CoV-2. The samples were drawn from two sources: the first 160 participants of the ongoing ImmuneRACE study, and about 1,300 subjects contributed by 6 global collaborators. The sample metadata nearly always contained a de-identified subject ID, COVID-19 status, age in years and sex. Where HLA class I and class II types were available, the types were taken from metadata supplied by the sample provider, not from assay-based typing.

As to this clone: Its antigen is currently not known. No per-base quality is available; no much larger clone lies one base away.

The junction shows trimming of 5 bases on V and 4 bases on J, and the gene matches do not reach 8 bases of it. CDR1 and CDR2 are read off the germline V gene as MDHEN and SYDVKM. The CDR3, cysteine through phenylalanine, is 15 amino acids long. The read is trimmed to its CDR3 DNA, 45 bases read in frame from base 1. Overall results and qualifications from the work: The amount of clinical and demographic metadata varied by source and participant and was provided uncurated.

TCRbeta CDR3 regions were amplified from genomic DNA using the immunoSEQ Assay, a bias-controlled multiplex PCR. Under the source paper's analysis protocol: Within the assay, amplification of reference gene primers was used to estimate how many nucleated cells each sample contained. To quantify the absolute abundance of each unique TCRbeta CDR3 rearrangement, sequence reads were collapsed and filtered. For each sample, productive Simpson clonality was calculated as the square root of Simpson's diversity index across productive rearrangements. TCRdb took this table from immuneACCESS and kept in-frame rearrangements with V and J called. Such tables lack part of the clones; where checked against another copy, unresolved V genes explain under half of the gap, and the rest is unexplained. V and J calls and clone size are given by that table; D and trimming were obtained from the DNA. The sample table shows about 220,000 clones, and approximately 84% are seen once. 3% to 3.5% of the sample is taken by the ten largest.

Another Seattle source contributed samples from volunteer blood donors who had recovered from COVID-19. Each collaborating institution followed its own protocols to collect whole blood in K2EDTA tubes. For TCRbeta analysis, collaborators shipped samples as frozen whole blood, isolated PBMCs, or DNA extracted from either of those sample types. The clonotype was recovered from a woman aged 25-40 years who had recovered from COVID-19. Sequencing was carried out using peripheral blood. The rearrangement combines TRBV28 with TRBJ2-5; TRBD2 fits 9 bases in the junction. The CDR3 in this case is CASSRREGPGETQYF. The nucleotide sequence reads TGTGCCAGCAGTAGGCGGGAGGGCCCGGGAGAGACCCAGTACTTC.